This T cell receptor beta chain was sequenced during a study of shared clonotypes between healthy human individuals (TCRdb year 2020). Context from the whole study: The cohort included three men and two women between 18 and 49 years of age. Per donor, leukapheresis produced somewhere between about 0.85 and 8.9 billion PBMCs. Libraries were prepared and TCR repertoires were sequenced by different laboratories using diverse techniques, in order to increase sequencing depth and limit assay-specific biases. For each donor, three plates each were used for CD4 naive and CD4 memory, two plates were used for CD8 naive, and one plate was used for CD8 memory. To estimate repertoire size and how much clonotypes are shared between individuals, the study performed deep sequencing of blood TCR repertoires from roughly five healthy adults. On the study overall, not on this receptor specifically: Because the study included a small number of donors, the genetic and exposure-history diversity represented was limited. Only blood was sampled, and tissue TCR repertoires likely differ from those in blood. Compared with non-shared clonotypes, clonotypes shared by all four sorted-subset donors had higher generation probabilities. Based on pairwise subsampling, the degree of clonotype sharing among donors was expected to be affected by sequencing depth. Naive subsets generally had larger estimated clonotype richness than memory subsets did. About 5% of naive CD4, 3.5% of naive CD8, roughly 2.4% of memory CD4, and approximately 0.39% of memory CD8 clonotypes were shared across several donors. Even with the large sequencing depth, rarefaction of the sorted-subset datasets indicated that sequencing was incomplete.

Notes on this clone: The antigen it recognizes is unknown. Qualities for individual bases were not recorded, and no much larger clone is one base off.

For the CD8 naive samples, CD45RO-negative cells were positively selected for CCR7, yielding a CD45RA+CCR7+ population from which TemRA cells were excluded. Healthy HIV-negative adults with no recently reported acute infections or vaccinations were included as donors. All donors were Caucasian adults living in Nashville, Tennessee, USA. Blood was collected by leukapheresis, and PBMCs were isolated by Ficoll-Histopaque density gradient centrifugation and then cryopreserved in liquid nitrogen vapor phase. Analytical flow cytometry was used to check the purity and quantity of each magnetically sorted T cell population. Genomic DNA was isolated from every sorted fraction and measured by UV absorbance on a Nanodrop 2000c. Using the deep immunoSEQ assay, multiplex PCR amplified TCR CDR3 regions from genomic DNA. Genomic DNA extracted from each cell subset was distributed evenly over all wells of several immunoSEQ 96-well plates, and each plate served as one replicate. For sorted subsets, roughly 0.2 ug genomic DNA, equal to 30,000 or so T cell genomes, was loaded into each replicate PCR. Purified libraries were measured with a Qubit 3.0 fluorometer, size-checked on a Bioanalyzer 2100, and measured again with the KAPA Library Quantification kit. Each immunoSEQ 96-well plate was sequenced on its own single-read 150-cycle Illumina NextSeq 550 flow cell. The source study handled its data this way. Because the immunoSEQ output held only junctional sequences and lacked quality scores, the filtering could not match the filtering applied to full-length reads. Sequences were annotated with PyIR, a Python wrapper for IgBLAST v1.9, using IMGT germline references to assign V/J genes and CDR3. Any read was removed if the V/J assignment was weak (E-value above 1e-6), the CDR3 was missing, or the read contained stop codons, out-of-frame junctions, or ambiguous translated residues. V3J clonotypes were defined by identical inferred V gene, J gene, and CDR3 amino acid sequence. To compute the percentage overlap between repertoires, the number of shared unique clonotypes was divided by the size of the smaller repertoire. RTK rarefaction, the Chao1 estimator, and Recon v2.1 estimates of unobserved clonotypes were used to assess repertoire richness. Generation probabilities for all TCRbeta clonotypes obtained by the gDNA method from several donors were computed using OLGA. TCRdb provides this immuneACCESS table in a form limited to in-frame rearrangements. Some clones are lacking; in checked studies, under half of them reflect an unresolved V gene, and why the rest are absent is not known. V, J and clone size are taken as reported in that table, and D and trimming were inferred from the DNA itself. The sample includes 1.5 million to 2.5 million clones, with roughly 94% observed a single time. The leading ten clones occupy under 1.5% of the sample.

Relative to germline, V is missing 0 bases and J is missing 6 bases, with 5 bases of the junction outside any gene match. The CDR3, from cysteine to phenylalanine, totals 15 residues. Only CDR3 DNA is held: 45 bases, read in frame from base 1. Looking up the germline V gene yields CDR1 MNHEY and CDR2 SVGAGI. The rearrangement combines TRBV6-5 with TRBJ2-7, with 10 bases in between that match TRBD2. The sequence came from a man between 18 and 35 years old in good health. Source material: naive CD8+ T cells sorted from blood. The sample's cell subset or site, from its label and the paper: CD45RA+CCR7+. DNA sequence: TGTGCCAGCAGTTACTCGTTCAGCGGGAGGGGCGAGCAGTACTTC. This codes for CASSYSFSGRGEQYF.